Detailed here is one T cell receptor (beta chain). The data are from a study of cytomegalovirus exposure and HLA in healthy donors. With 60 Vbeta and 13 Jbeta primers, the PCR was carried out. Sequencing used immunoSEQ multiplex PCR; TCRdb keeps in-frame clones, though not all of them. The sample shows around 150,000 clones, roughly three quarters of them seen only once. Germline CDR1 and CDR2: SGHTA and FQGTGA. Trimming removed 3 bases from V and 5 bases from J, with 17 bases in between. This CDR3 has 17 residues. The origin of this receptor is a woman in her 50s in good health and CMV-seronegative. The sample comprised PBMCs. V is TRBV7-3 and J is TRBJ2-6; D possibly corresponds to TRBD2 (5 bases). The CDR3 spells CASSFIRDRLRANVLTF. The CDR3 region has the DNA TGTGCCAGCAGCTTTATTCGGGATCGCTTACGGGCCAACGTCCTGACTTTC. Combining the CDR3 with reference TRBV7-3 and TRBJ2-6 gives the whole variable domain GAGVSQTPSNKVTEKGKYVELRCDPISGHTALYWYRQSLGQGPEFLIYFQGTGAADDSGLPNDRFFAVRPEGSVSTLKIQRTERGDSAVYLCASSFIRDRLRANVLTFGAGSRLTVL.